The source of this T cell receptor beta chain is a study of OX40 agonist ivuxolimab in advanced cancers. About the research overall: Dose-escalation patients suffered from hepatocellular carcinoma, melanoma, renal cell or head and neck cancer. The study's findings and limits: In general, CD8+ T cells held more expanded clones than CD4+ did, on average.

This clone has more than one count but fewer than ten. The antigen remains undetermined. V lost 1 base to trimming and J lost 6 bases, with 9 bases between them. CDR1 is SGHTA, CDR2 FQGNSA, per germline. This CDR3 contains 13 residues. Produced via immunoSEQ multiplex PCR; TCRdb's table is partial and in-frame only. The data show tens of thousands of clones, 70% to 85% seen once. The chain carries TRBV7-2 and TRBJ2-5, with D possibly TRBD2 on 6 matching bases. The source material was CD4+ or CD8+ T cells sorted from blood, sampled in a trial of the OX40 agonist ivuxolimab. The clonotype comes from an adult with an advanced solid tumor such as melanoma, head and neck, liver or kidney cancer. CDR3 DNA: TGTGCCAGCAGCTTAGTGGCGGGGAAGACCCAGTACTTC. As protein: CASSLVAGKTQYF. The full variable domain, in which reference TRBV7-2 and TRBJ2-5 provide the parts outside the CDR3, is GAGVSQSPSNKVTEKGKDVELRCDPISGHTALYWYRQSLGQGLEFLIYFQGNSAPDKSGLPSDRFSAERTGGSVSTLTIQRTQQEDSAVYLCASSLVAGKTQYFGPGTRLLVL.